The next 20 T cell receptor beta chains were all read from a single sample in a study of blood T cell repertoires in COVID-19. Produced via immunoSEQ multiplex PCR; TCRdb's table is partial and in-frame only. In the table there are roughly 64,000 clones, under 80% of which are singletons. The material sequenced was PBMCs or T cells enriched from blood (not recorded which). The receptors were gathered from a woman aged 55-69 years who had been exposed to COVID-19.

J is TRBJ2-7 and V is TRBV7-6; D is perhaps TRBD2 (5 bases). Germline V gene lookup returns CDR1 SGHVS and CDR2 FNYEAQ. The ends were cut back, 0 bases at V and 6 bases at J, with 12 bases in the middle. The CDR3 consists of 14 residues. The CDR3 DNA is TGTGCCAGCAGCTTAGCCCCCCTAGCCGGCGAGCAGTACTTC. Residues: CASSLAPLAGEQYF.

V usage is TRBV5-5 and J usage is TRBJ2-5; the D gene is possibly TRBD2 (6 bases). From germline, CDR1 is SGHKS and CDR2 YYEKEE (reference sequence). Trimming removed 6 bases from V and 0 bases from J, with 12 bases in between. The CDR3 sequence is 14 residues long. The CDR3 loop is CASNRRGDQETQYF. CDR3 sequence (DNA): TGTGCCAGCAATCGGCGGGGCGACCAAGAGACCCAGTACTTC.

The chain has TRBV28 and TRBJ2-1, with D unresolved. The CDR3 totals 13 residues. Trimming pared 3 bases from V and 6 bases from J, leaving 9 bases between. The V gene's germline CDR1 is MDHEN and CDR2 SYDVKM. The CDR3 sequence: CASSFYPTNEQFF. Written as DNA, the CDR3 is TGTGCCAGCAGTTTCTACCCTACCAATGAGCAGTTCTTC.

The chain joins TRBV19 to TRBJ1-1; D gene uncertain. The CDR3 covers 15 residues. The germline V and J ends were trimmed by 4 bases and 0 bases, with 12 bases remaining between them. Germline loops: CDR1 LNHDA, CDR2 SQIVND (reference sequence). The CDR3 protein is CASSKYGFMNTEAFF. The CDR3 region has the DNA TGTGCCAGTAGTAAATACGGGTTTATGAACACTGAAGCTTTCTTT.

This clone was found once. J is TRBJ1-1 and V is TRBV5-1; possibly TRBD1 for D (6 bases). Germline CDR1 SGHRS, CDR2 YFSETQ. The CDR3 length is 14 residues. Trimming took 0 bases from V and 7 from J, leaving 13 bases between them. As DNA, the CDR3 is TGCGCCAGCAGCTTGGGAACAGGGTTCGGTGAAGCTTTCTTT. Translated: CASSLGTGFGEAFF.

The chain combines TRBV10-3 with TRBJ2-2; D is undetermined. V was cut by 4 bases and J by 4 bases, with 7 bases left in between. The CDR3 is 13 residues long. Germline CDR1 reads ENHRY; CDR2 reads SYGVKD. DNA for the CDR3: TGTGCCATCAGTGTCGAGGTCACCGGGGAGCTGTTTTTT. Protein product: CAISVEVTGELFF.

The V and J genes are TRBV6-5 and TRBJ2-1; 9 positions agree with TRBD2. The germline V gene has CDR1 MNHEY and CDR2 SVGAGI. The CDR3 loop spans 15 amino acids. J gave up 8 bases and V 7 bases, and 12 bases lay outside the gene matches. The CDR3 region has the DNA TGTGCCAGCACCGAACCGGGACTAGCTTCAGATGAGCAGTTCTTC. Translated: CASTEPGLASDEQFF.

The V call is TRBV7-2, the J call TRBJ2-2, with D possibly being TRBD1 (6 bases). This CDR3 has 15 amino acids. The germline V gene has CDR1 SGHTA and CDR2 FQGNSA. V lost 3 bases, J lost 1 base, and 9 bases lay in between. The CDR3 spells CASSFSGQNTGELFF. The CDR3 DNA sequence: TGTGCCAGCAGCTTCTCGGGACAGAACACCGGGGAGCTGTTTTTT.

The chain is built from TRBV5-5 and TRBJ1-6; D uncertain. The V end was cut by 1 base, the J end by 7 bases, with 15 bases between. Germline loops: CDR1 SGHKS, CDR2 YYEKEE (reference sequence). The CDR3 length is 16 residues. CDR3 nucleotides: TGTGCCAGCAGCTTGAACCAAATCAGAGGAAATTCACCCCTCCACTTT. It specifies CASSLNQIRGNSPLHF. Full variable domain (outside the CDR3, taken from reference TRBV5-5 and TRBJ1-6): DAGVTQSPTHLIKTRGQQVTLRCSPISGHKSVSWYQQVLGQGPQFIFQYYEKEERGRGNFPDRFSARQFPNYSSELNVNALLLGDSALYLCASSLNQIRGNSPLHFGNGTRLTVT.

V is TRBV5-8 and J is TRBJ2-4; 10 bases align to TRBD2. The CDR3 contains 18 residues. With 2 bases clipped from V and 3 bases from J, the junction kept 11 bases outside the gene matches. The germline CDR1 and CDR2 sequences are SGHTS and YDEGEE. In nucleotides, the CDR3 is TGTGCCAGCAGCTTTCTAGCGGGGGTGCCTGGTGGCAAAAACATTCAGTACTTC. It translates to CASSFLAGVPGGKNIQYF.

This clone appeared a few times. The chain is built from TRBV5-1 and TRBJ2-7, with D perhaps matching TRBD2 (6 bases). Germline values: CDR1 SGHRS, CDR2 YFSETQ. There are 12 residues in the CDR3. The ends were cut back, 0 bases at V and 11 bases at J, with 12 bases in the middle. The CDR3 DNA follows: TGCGCCAGCAGCTTGGCCTCGGGGGAGAAGTACTTC. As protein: CASSLASGEKYF.

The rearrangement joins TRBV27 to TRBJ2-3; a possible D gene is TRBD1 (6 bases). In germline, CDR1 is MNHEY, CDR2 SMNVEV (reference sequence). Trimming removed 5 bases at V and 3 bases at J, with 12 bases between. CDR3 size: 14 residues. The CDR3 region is CASSPSRGTDTQYF. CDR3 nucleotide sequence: TGTGCCAGCAGTCCTTCAAGGGGGACAGATACGCAGTATTTT.

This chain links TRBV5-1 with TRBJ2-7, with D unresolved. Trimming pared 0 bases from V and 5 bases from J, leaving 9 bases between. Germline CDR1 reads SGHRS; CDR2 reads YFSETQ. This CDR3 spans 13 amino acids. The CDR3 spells CASSLGWSNEQYF. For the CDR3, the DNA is TGCGCCAGCAGCTTGGGATGGAGCAACGAGCAGTACTTC.

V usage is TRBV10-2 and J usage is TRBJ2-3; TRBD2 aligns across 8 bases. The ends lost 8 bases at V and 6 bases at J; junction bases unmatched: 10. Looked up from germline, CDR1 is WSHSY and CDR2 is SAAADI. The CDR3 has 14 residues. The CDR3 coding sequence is TGCGCCAGCTCCCAAGCGGGAGTGGGCGATACGCAGTATTTT. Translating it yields CASSQAGVGDTQYF.

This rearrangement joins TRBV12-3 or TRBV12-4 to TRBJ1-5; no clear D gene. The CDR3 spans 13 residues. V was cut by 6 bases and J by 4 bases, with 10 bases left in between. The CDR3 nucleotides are TGTGCCAGCAGAGGAACAGAAAATCAGCCCCAGCATTTT. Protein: CASRGTENQPQHF.

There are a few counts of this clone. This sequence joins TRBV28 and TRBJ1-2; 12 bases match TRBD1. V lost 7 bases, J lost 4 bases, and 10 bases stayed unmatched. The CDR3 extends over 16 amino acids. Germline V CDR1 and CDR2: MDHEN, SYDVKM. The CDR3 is CASTEMGDRGLYGYTF. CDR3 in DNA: TGTGCCAGCACCGAGATGGGGGACAGGGGGCTCTATGGCTACACCTTC.

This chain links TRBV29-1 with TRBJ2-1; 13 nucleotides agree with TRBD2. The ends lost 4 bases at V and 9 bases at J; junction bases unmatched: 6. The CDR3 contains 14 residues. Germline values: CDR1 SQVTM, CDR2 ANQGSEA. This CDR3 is CSVATSGRGGEQFF. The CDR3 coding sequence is TGCAGCGTTGCAACTAGCGGGAGGGGAGGTGAGCAGTTCTTC.

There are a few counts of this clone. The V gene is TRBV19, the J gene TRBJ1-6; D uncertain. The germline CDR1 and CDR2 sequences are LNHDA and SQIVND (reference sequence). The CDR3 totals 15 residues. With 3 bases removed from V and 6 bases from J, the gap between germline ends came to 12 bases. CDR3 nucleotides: TGTGCCAGTAGTATGGCGGGGTACCCTAATTCACCCCTCCACTTT. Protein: CASSMAGYPNSPLHF.

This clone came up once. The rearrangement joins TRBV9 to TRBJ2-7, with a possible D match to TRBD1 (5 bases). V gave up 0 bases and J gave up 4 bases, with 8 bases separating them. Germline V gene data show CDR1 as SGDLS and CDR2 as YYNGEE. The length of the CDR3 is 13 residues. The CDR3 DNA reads TGTGCCAGCAGCGTAGAGCAGGGTTACGAGCAGTACTTC. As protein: CASSVEQGYEQYF.

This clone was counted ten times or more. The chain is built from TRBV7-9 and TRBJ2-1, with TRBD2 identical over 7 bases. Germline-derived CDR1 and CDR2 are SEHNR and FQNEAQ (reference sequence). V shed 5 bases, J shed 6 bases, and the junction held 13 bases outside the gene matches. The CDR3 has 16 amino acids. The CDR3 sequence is CASSKEGGGRGNEQFF. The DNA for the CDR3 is TGTGCCAGCAGCAAAGAAGGCGGGGGACGGGGCAATGAGCAGTTCTTC. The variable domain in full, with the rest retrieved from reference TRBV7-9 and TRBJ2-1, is DTGVSQNPRHKITKRGQNVTFRCDPISEHNRLYWYRQTLGQGPEFLTYFQNEAQLEKSRLLSDRFSAERPKGSFSTLEIQRTEQGDSAMYLCASSKEGGGRGNEQFFGPGTRLTVL.